The rows below give T cell receptor beta chains drawn from one sample of a study of T cell responses to AZD1222 COVID-19 vaccine. This table comes from immunoSEQ multiplex PCR, and its TCRdb copy is limited to in-frame clones, with some not included. The table records 150,000 to 180,000 clones, approximately 90% of them present only once. The sequencing used peripheral blood, collected on day 0 of AZD1222 vaccination. The source is an adult in good health. Each CDR3 is given with its conserved first and last residue. The D gene is left open where the match is weak. Some rows have no size entry. The others give once, few or many, or a class for an expanded clone.

V gene	clone size	D gene	J gene	CDR3 protein	CDR3 DNA
TRBV11-3	-	-	TRBJ2-4	CASSLMEGDIQYF	TGTGCCAGCAGCTTAATGGAAGGGGACATTCAGTACTTC
TRBV12-5	-	-	TRBJ1-5	CASGVNRKHSNQPQHF	TGTGCTAGTGGCGTTAACAGGAAACATAGCAATCAGCCCCAGCATTTT
TRBV9	-	-	TRBJ1-4	CASSVSGAPNEKLFF	TGTGCCAGCAGCGTTTCGGGAGCCCCGAATGAAAAACTGTTTTTT
TRBV3-1/TRBV3-2	-	-	TRBJ2-7	CASSQGVGRPAGFSYEQYF	TGTGCCAGCAGCCAAGGAGTGGGGCGACCCGCGGGCTTCTCCTACGAGCAGTACTTC
TRBV5-6	-	-	TRBJ1-2	CASSLVGVSYTF	TGTGCCAGCAGCTTGGTCGGGGTAAGCTACACCTTC
TRBV28	once	TRBD2	TRBJ2-1	CASSPGLAGRNEQFF	TGTGCCAGCAGTCCAGGACTAGCGGGACGGAATGAGCAGTTCTTC
TRBV6-5	-	-	TRBJ2-7	CASGAGDVSYEQYF	TGTGCCAGCGGGGCAGGCGACGTCTCCTACGAGCAGTACTTC
TRBV18	-	TRBD2	TRBJ2-2	CASSPPSLAGAGELFF	TGTGCCAGCTCACCACCGTCACTAGCGGGGGCCGGGGAGCTGTTTTTT
TRBV28	-	-	TRBJ1-5	CASQGSSNQPQHF	TGTGCCAGTCAGGGTAGCAGCAATCAGCCCCAGCATTTT
TRBV6-5	-	-	TRBJ2-7	CASREIGRVYEQYF	TGTGCCAGCAGAGAGATAGGGCGGGTCTACGAGCAGTACTTC
TRBV7-9	-	-	TRBJ1-4	CASSLVLPGGNEKLFF	TGTGCCAGCAGCTTAGTTCTTCCGGGGGGTAATGAAAAACTGTTTTTT
TRBV28	-	-	TRBJ1-4	CASTPAGHATNEKLFF	TGTGCCAGCACCCCCGCCGGTCATGCAACTAATGAAAAACTGTTTTTT
TRBV6-5	-	TRBD2	TRBJ2-7	CASSYSIGGAREQYF	TGTGCCAGCAGTTACTCGATCGGGGGGGCGAGGGAGCAGTACTTC
TRBV6-5	-	-	TRBJ2-1	CASTHPGSAEQFF	TGTGCCAGCACTCATCCGGGGAGTGCTGAGCAGTTCTTC
TRBV4-3	-	TRBD1	TRBJ2-2	CASSQVAGGATGELFF	TGCGCCAGCAGCCAAGTGGCAGGGGGCGCGACCGGGGAGCTGTTTTTT